This TCR beta chain was sequenced in a study of early T cells in non-severe SARS-CoV-2 infection (dated by TCRdb to the early 2020s). About the investigation overall: Because TCR sequencing relied on bulk RNA taken from unsorted whole blood, pairing of alpha and beta chains was not possible. Broader findings and caveats from the paper: Matching against VDJdb was skewed toward anti-spike CD8 responses, likely underestimated virus-specific expansions, and missed private and CD4 specificities.

Receptor amplification or capture employed 5' RACE. Reads for this sample came from a NextSeq 500. The TCR library protocol attached unique molecular identifiers to individual cDNA molecules to correct for sequencing error and PCR bias. Both TCR alpha and beta chains were sequenced, and tight co-correlation was observed between alpha and beta sequence abundances in each sample. The original methods were these. V gene, J gene and CDR3 annotation of TCR sequences was performed with Decombinator V4. Expanded TCRs were defined as changing significantly between any two time points under a Poisson model with p below 0.0001. TCR abundances were normalised to the total number of TCRs sequenced in each sample and reported as counts per million. TRAV1-2 paired with TRAJ12, TRAJ20 or TRAJ33 defined MAIT TCRs, while TRAV10 paired with TRAJ18 defined iNKT TCRs. VDJdb, accessed 1 November 2021, was searched for CMV, EBV and SARS-CoV-2 annotated TCRs, excluding TCRs annotated for multiple antigens. TCRdb reran the public reads through fastp at Q25 and MiXCR, keeping productive beta chains. Rows matching on CDR3 protein sequence are summarized as one entry with the most common DNA and genes. The V and J calls reflect TCRdb's pipeline rather than the authors' work. In this sample the table shows over 60,000 distinct CDR3 sequences, roughly an eighth of which occur a single time. The ten largest clones represent around 2.8% of the sample.

A case-control design nested within a healthcare worker cohort in London, UK, was used, with weekly nasopharyngeal swab PCR tests and blood sampling performed. Healthcare workers were recruited during the week of the UK lockdown, between 23 and 31 March 2020, and followed weekly for up to 16 weeks. Trimmed from V: 2 bases; trimmed from J: 2 bases; junction bases lacking a gene match: 1. The CDR3, from cysteine to phenylalanine, totals 14 residues. Just CDR3 DNA is preserved here, 42 bases in frame from base 1. CDR1 and CDR2 are read off the germline V gene as WSHSY and SAAADI. This clonotype was observed a few times. No antigen is known for it. Qualities for individual bases were not recorded, and no much larger clone is one base off.

This chain joins TRBV10-2 to TRBJ2-7, with 9 bases aligning to TRBD1. This TCR was recovered from an adult who was a healthcare worker with PCR-confirmed SARS-CoV-2 infection or an uninfected control (not recorded which). The material was whole blood, obtained at baseline. The DNA sequence is TGCGCCAGCAGTGAGAGGGACAGGGCCTACGAGCAGTACTTC. It specifies CASSERDRAYEQYF.